A selection of T cell receptor beta chains follows, all from one sample in a study of memory B cells and T cells in multiple sclerosis. These receptors are not linked to any known antigen. Assay used: immunoSEQ multiplex PCR; TCRdb lists only in-frame clones, some missing. The repertoire includes about 32,000 clones, approximately 85% of them detected once, and less than 3.5% sits in the top ten. Sample: PBMCs from blood kept in culture. The receptors were sampled from a human donor with multiple sclerosis. Both conserved end residues are part of each CDR3. D genes are given only for firm matches. Rows may omit the clone size; those that give it use once, few, many or a size class.

D: TRBD1
J: TRBJ1-5
V: TRBV19
size: NA
CDR3: CASSQTGQGAWQPQHF
DNA: TGTGCCAGTAGTCAGACGGGACAGGGGGCTTGGCAGCCCCAGCATTTT

D: TRBD1
J: TRBJ1-3
V: TRBV4-1
size: NA
CDR3: CASSQDYMGTAQGNTIYF
DNA: TGCGCCAGCAGCCAAGATTATATGGGGACAGCACAGGGAAACACCATATATTTT

D: TRBD1
J: TRBJ1-2
V: TRBV15
size: NA
CDR3: CATSREGQGINGYTF
DNA: TGTGCCACCAGCAGAGAGGGACAGGGTATCAATGGCTACACCTTC

D: TRBD1
J: TRBJ2-7
V: TRBV5-6
size: NA
CDR3: CASSSDRGSEQYF
DNA: TGTGCCAGCAGCTCGGACAGGGGGAGCGAGCAGTACTTC

D: TRBD2
J: TRBJ2-3
V: TRBV5-1
size: NA
CDR3: CASRILAGRTDTQYF
DNA: TGCGCCAGCAGGATACTAGCGGGACGCACAGATACGCAGTATTTT

D: NA
J: TRBJ1-2
V: TRBV10-3
size: NA
CDR3: CAIRWIRGYTF
DNA: TGTGCCATCAGGTGGATTAGGGGCTACACCTTC

D: TRBD1
J: TRBJ1-2
V: TRBV2
size: NA
CDR3: CAALGTTGDEYGYTF
DNA: TGTGCCGCCCTAGGGACGACAGGGGACGAATATGGCTACACCTTC

D: TRBD2
J: TRBJ2-7
V: TRBV2
size: NA
CDR3: CASSEFSAGIYEQYF
DNA: TGTGCCAGCAGTGAGTTCTCAGCGGGAATCTACGAGCAGTACTTC

D: TRBD1
J: TRBJ1-4
V: TRBV9
size: NA
CDR3: CASSGTGEKYEKLFF
DNA: TGTGCCAGCAGCGGAACAGGGGAGAAGTATGAAAAACTGTTTTTT

D: NA
J: TRBJ1-2
V: TRBV2
size: once
CDR3: CASSGTNYGYTF
DNA: TGTGCCAGCAGTGGCACTAACTATGGCTACACCTTC

D: NA
J: TRBJ2-2
V: TRBV7-9
size: NA
CDR3: CASSFPVLGLTGELFF
DNA: TGTGCCAGCAGCTTCCCGGTTTTAGGGCTCACCGGGGAGCTGTTTTTT

D: TRBD1
J: TRBJ1-1
V: TRBV29-1
size: NA
CDR3: CSVRGGQLNTEAFF
DNA: TGCAGCGTGAGGGGGGGACAGCTGAACACTGAAGCTTTCTTT

D: NA
J: TRBJ2-7
V: TRBV11-1
size: NA
CDR3: CASMLRAESYEQYF
DNA: TGTGCCAGCATGCTCCGGGCGGAATCCTACGAGCAGTACTTC

D: TRBD1
J: TRBJ2-7
V: TRBV2
size: NA
CDR3: CASIPGQGSDEQYF
DNA: TGTGCCAGCATCCCGGGACAGGGTTCGGACGAGCAGTACTTC

D: NA
J: TRBJ2-7
V: TRBV19
size: NA
CDR3: CASSTEGSLGSEQYF
DNA: TGTGCCAGTAGTACGGAGGGGAGTCTTGGGTCCGAGCAGTACTTC

D: TRBD1
J: TRBJ2-1
V: TRBV6-6
size: NA
CDR3: CASSYTEQGAYEQFF
DNA: TGTGCCAGCAGTTATACCGAGCAGGGGGCTTATGAGCAGTTCTTC

D: NA
J: TRBJ2-7
V: TRBV18
size: NA
CDR3: CASSPVRTEQYF
DNA: TGTGCCAGCTCACCAGTAAGAACCGAGCAGTACTTC

D: TRBD1
J: TRBJ1-5
V: TRBV11-2
size: NA
CDR3: CASSLDPGQSQHF
DNA: TGTGCCAGCAGCTTAGACCCGGGACAGTCCCAGCATTTT